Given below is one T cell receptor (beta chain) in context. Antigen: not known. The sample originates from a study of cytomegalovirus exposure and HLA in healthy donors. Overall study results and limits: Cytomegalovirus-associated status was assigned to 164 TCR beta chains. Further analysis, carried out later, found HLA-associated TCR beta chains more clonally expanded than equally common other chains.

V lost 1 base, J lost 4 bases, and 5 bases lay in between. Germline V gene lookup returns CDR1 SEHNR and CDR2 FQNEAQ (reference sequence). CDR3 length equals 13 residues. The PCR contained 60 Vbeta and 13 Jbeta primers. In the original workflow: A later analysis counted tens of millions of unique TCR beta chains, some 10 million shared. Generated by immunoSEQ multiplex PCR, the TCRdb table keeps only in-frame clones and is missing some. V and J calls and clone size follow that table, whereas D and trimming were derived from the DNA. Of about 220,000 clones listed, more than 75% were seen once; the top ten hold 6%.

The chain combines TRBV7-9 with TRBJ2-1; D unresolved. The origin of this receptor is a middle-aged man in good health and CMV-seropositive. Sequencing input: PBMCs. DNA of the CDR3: TGTGCCAGCAGCTTAGATCATTACAATGAGCAGTTCTTC. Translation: CASSLDHYNEQFF.